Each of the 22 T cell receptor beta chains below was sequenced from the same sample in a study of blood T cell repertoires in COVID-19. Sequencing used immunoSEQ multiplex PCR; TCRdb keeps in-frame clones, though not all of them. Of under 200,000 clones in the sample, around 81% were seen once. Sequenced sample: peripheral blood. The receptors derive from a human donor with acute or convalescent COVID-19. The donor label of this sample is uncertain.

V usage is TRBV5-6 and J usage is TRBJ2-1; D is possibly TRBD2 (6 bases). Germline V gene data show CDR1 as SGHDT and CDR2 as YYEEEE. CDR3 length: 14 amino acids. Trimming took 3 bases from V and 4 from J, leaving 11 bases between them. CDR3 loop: CASSWAGRYNEQFF. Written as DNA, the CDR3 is TGTGCCAGCAGCTGGGCGGGAAGGTACAATGAGCAGTTCTTC.

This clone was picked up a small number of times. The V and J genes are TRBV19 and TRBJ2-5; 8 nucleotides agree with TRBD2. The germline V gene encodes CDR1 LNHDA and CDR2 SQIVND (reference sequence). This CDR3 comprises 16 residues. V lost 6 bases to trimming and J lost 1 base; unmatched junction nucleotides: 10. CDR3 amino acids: CASSPGRRGVQETQYF. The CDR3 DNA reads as TGTGCCAGTAGCCCCGGTAGGCGGGGGGTCCAAGAGACCCAGTACTTC.

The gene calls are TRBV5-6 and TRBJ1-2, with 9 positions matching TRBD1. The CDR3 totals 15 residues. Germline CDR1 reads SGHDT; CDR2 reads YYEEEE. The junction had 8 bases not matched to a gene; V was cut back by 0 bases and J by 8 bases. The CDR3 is CASSLEGQGLRGYTF. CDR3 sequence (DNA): TGTGCCAGCAGCTTGGAGGGACAGGGTCTGAGGGGCTACACCTTC.

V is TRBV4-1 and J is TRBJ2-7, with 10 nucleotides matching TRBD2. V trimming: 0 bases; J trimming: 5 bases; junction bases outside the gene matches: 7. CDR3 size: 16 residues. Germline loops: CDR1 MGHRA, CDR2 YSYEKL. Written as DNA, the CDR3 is TGCGCCAGCAGCCAAGATCTAGCGGGAGCAGAGGACGAGCAGTACTTC. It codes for CASSQDLAGAEDEQYF.

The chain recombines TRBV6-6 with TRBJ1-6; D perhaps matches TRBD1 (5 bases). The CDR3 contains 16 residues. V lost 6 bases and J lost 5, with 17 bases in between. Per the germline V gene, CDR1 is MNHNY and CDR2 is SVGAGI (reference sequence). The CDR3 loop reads CASRTSRGPNNSPLHF. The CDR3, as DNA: TGTGCCAGCAGAACGAGTAGGGGTCCCAATAATTCACCCCTCCACTTT.

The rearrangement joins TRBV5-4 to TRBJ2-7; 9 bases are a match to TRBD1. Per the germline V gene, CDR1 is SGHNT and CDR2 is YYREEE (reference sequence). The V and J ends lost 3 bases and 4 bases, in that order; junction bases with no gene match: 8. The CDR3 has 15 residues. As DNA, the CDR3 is TGTGCCAGCAGCTCCCCGGGACAGGGCCCTTACGAGCAGTACTTC. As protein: CASSSPGQGPYEQYF. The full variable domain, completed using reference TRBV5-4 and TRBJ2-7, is ETGVTQSPTHLIKTRGQQVTLRCSSQSGHNTVSWYQQALGQGPQFIFQYYREEENGRGNFPPRFSGLQFPNYSSELNVNALELDDSALYLCASSSPGQGPYEQYFGPGTRLTVT.

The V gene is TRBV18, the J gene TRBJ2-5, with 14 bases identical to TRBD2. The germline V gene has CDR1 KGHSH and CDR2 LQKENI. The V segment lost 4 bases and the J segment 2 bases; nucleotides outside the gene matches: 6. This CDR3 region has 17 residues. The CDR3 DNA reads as TGTGCCAGCTCACGCCTCGGGACTAGCGGGGGACAAGAGACCCAGTACTTC. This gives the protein CASSRLGTSGGQETQYF.

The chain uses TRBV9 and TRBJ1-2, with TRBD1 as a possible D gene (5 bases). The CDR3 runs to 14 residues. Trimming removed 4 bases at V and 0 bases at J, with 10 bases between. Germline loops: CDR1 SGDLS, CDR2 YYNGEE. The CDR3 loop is CASSPRTSNYGYTF. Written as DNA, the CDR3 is TGTGCCAGCAGCCCCCGGACATCTAACTATGGCTACACCTTC.

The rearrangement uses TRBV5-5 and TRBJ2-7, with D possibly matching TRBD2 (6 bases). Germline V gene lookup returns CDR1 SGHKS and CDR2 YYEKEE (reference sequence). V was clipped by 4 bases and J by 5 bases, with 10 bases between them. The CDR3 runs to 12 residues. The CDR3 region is CASSAGTDEQYF. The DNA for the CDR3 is TGTGCCAGCAGCGCAGGGACTGACGAGCAGTACTTC.

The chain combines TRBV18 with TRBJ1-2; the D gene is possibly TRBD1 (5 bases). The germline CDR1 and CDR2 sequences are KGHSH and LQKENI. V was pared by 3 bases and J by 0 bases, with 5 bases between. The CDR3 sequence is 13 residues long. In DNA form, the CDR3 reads TGTGCCAGCTCACCGGACACTAACTATGGCTACACCTTC. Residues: CASSPDTNYGYTF.

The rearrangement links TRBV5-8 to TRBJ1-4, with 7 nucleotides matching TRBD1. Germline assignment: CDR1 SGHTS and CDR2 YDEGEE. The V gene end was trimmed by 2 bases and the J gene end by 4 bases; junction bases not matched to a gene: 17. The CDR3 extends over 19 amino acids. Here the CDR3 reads CASSLGTFSPGQLNEKLFF. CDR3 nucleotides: TGTGCCAGCAGCTTAGGGACGTTTTCGCCGGGACAGCTTAATGAAAAACTGTTTTTT.

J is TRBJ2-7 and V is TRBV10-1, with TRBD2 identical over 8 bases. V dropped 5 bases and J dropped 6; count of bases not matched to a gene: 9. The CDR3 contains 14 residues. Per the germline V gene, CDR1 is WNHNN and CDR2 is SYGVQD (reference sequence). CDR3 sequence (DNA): TGCGCCAGCAGTTCATCGGGGGGGGCGGGCGAGCAGTACTTC. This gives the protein CASSSSGGAGEQYF.

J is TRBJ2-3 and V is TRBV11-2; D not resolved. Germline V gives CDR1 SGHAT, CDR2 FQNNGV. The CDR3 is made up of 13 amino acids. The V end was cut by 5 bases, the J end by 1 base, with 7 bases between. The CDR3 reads CASSLLGTDTQYF. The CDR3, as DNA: TGTGCCAGCAGCCTACTTGGCACAGATACGCAGTATTTT. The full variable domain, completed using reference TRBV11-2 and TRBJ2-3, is EAGVAQSPRYKIIEKRQSVAFWCNPISGHATLYWYQQILGQGPKLLIQFQNNGVVDDSQLPKDRFSAERLKGVDSTLKIQPAKLEDSAVYLCASSLLGTDTQYFGPGTRLTVL.

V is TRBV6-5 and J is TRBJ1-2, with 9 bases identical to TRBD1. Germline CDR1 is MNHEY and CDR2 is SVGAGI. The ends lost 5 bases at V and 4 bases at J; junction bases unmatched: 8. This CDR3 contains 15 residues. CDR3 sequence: CASSPPGQGFYGYTF. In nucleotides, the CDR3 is TGTGCCAGCAGTCCGCCGGGACAGGGCTTCTATGGCTACACCTTC.

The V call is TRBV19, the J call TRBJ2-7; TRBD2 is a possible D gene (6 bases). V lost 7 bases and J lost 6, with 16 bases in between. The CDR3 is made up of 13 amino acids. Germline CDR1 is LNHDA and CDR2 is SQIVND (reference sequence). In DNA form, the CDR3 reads TGTGCCAGTAAGGGCGGGAATCTCCCCGAGCAGTACTTC. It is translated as CASKGGNLPEQYF.

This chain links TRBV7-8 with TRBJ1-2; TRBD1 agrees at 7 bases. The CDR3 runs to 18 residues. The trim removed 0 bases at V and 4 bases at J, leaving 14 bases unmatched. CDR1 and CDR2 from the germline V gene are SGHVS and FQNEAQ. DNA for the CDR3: TGTGCCAGCAGCTTAGCGTCGGGGGACAGACCATCTATCTATGGCTACACCTTC. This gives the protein CASSLASGDRPSIYGYTF. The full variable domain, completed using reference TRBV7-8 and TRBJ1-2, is GAGVSQSPRYKVAKRGQDVALRCDPISGHVSLFWYQQALGQGPEFLTYFQNEAQLDKSGLPSDRFFAERPEGSVSTLKIQRTQQEDSAVYLCASSLASGDRPSIYGYTFGSGTRLTVV.

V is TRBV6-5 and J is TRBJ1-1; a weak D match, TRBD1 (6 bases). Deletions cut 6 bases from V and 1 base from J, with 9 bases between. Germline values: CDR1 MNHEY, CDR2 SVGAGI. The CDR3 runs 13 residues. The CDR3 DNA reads TGTGCCAGCAGAAGAGGGGGGAACACTGAAGCTTTCTTT. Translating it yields CASRRGGNTEAFF.

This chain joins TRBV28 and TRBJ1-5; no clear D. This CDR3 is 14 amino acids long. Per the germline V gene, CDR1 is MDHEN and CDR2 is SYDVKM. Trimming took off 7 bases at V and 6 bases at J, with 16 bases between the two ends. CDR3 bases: TGTGCCAGCACCTCACTTCCAACGGGTCAGCCCCAGCATTTT. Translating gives CASTSLPTGQPQHF.

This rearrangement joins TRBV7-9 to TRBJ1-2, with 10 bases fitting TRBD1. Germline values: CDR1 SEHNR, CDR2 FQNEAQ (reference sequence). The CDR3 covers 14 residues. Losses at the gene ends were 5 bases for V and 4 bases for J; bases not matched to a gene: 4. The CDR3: CASSPTGGSYGYTF. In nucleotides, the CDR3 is TGTGCCAGCAGCCCGACAGGGGGCTCCTATGGCTACACCTTC.

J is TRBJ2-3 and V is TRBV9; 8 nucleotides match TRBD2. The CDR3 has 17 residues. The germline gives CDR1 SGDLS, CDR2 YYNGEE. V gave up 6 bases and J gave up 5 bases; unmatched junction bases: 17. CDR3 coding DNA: TGTGCCAGCACCCCGAGGAGTGGCGGGAGGACTCAAGATACGCAGTATTTT. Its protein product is CASTPRSGGRTQDTQYF.

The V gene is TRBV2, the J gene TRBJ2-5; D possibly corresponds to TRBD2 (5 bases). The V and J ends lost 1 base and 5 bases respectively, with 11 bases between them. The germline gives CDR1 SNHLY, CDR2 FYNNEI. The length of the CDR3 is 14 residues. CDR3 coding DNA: TGTGCCAGCAGTGAAGGATCAACGGGGGAGACCCAGTACTTC. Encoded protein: CASSEGSTGETQYF.

The CDR3 loop reads CASIPDRGRHEQYF. CDR3 sequence (DNA): TGTGCCAGTATCCCGGACAGGGGGCGACACGAGCAGTACTTC. The chain joins TRBV19 to TRBJ2-7, with TRBD1 identical over 11 bases. Trimming cost V 7 bases and J 5 bases; bases outside gene matches: 7. Germline assignment: CDR1 LNHDA and CDR2 SQIVND (reference sequence). This CDR3 is 14 amino acids long.